This TCR beta chain was captured in a study of shared clonotypes between healthy human individuals. Study-level information: Each donor's CD8 memory used one plate, CD8 naive two, each CD4 subset three. Whole-study results and caveats: Clonotype sharing among donors was thought likely to change with sequencing depth.

Researchers partitioned CD4+ cells into CD45RA+ naive and CD45RA-negative memory subsets. To note about this clone: Its antigen is not known.

The test was conducted at deep level. Assay: immunoSEQ multiplex PCR; the TCRdb copy retains only in-frame clones and omits some. The table includes about 2.4 million clones, 93% detected once. Input material: naive CD4+ T cells from PBMCs. The subset denotes: CD45RA+ positively selected. The clonotype comes from a man aged 18 to 30 in good health. Some clones in this sample may be carry-over from other donors' samples.

CDR3 residues: CASSRGQFDTGELFF. The DNA for the CDR3 is TGTGCCAGCAGCCGGGGACAGTTCGACACCGGGGAGCTGTTTTTT. The V gene is TRBV7-9, the J gene TRBJ2-2, with 7 positions matching TRBD1. CDR1 is SEHNR, CDR2 FQNEAQ, per germline (reference sequence). Trimming at V came to 5 bases and at J to 3 bases, leaving 6 bases not matched to a gene. The CDR3 is made up of 15 amino acids.